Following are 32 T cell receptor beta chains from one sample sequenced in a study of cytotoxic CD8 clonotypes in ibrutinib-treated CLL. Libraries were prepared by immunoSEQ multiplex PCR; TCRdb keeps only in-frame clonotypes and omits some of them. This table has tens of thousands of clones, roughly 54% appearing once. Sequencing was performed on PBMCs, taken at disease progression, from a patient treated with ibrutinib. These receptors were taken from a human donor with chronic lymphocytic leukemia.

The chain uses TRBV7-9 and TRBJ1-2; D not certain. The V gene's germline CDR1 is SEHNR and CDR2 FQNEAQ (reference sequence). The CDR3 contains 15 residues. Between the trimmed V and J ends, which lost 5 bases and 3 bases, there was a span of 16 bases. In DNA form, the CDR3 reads TGTGCCAGCAGCCCTGACGGCTATATGGACTATGGCTACACCTTC. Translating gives CASSPDGYMDYGYTF.

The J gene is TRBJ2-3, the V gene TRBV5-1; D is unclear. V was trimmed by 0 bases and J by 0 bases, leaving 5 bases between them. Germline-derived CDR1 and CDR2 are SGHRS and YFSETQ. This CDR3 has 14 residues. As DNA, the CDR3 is TGCGCCAGCAGCTTGGGTCGGAGCACAGATACGCAGTATTTT. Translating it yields CASSLGRSTDTQYF.

The CDR3 sequence is CASSQVPFPVYNEQFF. The CDR3 DNA sequence: TGCGCCAGCAGCCAAGTACCGTTCCCCGTCTACAATGAGCAGTTCTTC. This chain connects TRBV4-1 to TRBJ2-1; D unresolved. Looked up from germline, CDR1 is MGHRA and CDR2 is YSYEKL. V lost 1 base, J lost 3 bases, and 13 bases lay in between. The CDR3 is made up of 16 amino acids.

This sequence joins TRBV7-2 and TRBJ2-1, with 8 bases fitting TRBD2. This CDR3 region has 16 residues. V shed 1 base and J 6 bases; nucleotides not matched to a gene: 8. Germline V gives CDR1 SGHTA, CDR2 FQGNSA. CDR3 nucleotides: TGTGCCAGCAGCTTAGTTCATAGCGGGGCGGGCAATGAGCAGTTCTTC. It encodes CASSLVHSGAGNEQFF.

Written as DNA, the CDR3 is TGCGCCAGCAGCCAAGACACCAGGGTTCAAGCTGGAAACACCATATATTTT. Its translation is CASSQDTRVQAGNTIYF. This chain uses TRBV4-1 with TRBJ1-3; D is perhaps TRBD1 (5 bases). The CDR3 consists of 17 residues. Germline CDR1 reads MGHRA; CDR2 reads YSYEKL. V was pared by 0 bases and J by 2 bases, with 14 bases between.

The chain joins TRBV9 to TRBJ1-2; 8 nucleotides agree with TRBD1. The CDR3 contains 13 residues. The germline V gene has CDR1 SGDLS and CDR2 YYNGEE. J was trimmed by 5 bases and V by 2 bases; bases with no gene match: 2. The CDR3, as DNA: TGTGCCAGCAGCGTGCAGGGGGCATATGGCTACACCTTC. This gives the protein CASSVQGAYGYTF.

The CDR3 loop is CASRGTSGGTDTQYF. The CDR3 DNA reads as TGTGCCAGCAGAGGAACTAGCGGGGGAACAGATACGCAGTATTTT. This chain uses TRBV28 with TRBJ2-3; TRBD2 aligns across 11 bases. The CDR3 is 15 amino acids. V shed 6 bases and J 3 bases; nucleotides not matched to a gene: 5. Germline assignment: CDR1 MDHEN and CDR2 SYDVKM.

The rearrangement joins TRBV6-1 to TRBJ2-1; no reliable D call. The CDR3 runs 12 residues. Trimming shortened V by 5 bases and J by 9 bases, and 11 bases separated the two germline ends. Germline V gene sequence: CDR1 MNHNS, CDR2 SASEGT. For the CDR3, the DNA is TGTGCCAGCAGTCACGACCACCTTGAGCAGTTCTTC. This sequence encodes CASSHDHLEQFF.

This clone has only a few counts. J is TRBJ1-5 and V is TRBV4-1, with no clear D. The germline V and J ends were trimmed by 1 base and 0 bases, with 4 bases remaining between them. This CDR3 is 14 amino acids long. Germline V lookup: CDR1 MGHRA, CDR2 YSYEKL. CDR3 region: CASSQGLSNQPQHF. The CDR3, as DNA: TGCGCCAGCAGCCAAGGCCTTAGCAATCAGCCCCAGCATTTT.

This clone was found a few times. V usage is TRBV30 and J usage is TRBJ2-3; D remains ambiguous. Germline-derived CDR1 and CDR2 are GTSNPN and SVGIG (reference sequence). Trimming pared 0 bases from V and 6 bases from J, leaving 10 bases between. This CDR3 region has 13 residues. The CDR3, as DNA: TGTGCCTGGAGTGTAGGCGCTCCTGATACGCAGTATTTT. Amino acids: CAWSVGAPDTQYF.

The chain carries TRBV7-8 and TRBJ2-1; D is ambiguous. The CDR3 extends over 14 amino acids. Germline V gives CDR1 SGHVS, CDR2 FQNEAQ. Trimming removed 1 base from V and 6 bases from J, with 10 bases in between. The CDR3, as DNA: TGTGCCAGCAGCTTAGTGTACGTCGGCAATGAGCAGTTCTTC. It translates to CASSLVYVGNEQFF.

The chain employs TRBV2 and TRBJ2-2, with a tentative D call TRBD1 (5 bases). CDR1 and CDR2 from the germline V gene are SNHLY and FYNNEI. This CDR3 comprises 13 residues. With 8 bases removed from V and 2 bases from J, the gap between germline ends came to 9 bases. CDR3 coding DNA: TGTGCCAGCGTAGGACAAAACACCGGGGAGCTGTTTTTT. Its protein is CASVGQNTGELFF.

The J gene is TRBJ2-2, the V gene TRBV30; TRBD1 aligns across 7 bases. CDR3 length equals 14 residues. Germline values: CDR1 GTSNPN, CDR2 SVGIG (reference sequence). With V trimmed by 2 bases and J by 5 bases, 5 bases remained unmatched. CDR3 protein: CAWSTTGATGELFF. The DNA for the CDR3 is TGTGCCTGGAGTACAACAGGGGCTACCGGGGAGCTGTTTTTT.

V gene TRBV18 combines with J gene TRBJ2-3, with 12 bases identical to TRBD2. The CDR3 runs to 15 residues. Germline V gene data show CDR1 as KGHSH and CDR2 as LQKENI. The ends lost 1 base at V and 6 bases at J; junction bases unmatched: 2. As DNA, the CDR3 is TGTGCCAGCTCACCACAGACTAGCGGGGGTGATACGCAGTATTTT. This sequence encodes CASSPQTSGGDTQYF.

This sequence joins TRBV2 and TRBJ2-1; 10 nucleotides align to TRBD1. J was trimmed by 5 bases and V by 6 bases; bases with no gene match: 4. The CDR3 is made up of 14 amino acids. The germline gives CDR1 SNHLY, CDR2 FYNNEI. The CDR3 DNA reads TGTGCCAGCAGCCGGGGGACAGGGGACAATGAGCAGTTCTTC. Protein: CASSRGTGDNEQFF. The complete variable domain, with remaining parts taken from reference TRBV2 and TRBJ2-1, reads EPEVTQTPSHQVTQMGQEVILRCVPISNHLYFYWYRQILGQKVEFLVSFYNNEISEKSEIFDDQFSVERPDGSNFTLKIRSTKLEDSAMYFCASSRGTGDNEQFFGPGTRLTVL.

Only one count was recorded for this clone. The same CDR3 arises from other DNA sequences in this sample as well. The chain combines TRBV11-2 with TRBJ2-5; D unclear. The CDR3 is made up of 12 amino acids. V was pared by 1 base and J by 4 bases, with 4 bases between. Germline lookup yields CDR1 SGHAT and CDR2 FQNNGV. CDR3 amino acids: CASSLGRETQYF. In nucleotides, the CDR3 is TGTGCCAGCAGCTTAGGGCGAGAGACCCAGTACTTC.

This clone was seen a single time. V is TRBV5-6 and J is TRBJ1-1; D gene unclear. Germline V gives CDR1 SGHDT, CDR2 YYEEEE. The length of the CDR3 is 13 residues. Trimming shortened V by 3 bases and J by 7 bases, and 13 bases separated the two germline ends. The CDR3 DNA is TGTGCCAGCAGCTCCCTAACAGAGAATGAAGCTTTCTTT. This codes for CASSSLTENEAFF.

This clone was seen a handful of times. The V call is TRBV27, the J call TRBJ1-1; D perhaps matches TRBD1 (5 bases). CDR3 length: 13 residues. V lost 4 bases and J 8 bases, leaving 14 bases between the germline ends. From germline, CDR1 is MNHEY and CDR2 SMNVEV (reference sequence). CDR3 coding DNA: TGTGCCAGCAGTTGGGGGGGACCGGGGGAAGCTTTCTTT. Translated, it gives CASSWGGPGEAFF.

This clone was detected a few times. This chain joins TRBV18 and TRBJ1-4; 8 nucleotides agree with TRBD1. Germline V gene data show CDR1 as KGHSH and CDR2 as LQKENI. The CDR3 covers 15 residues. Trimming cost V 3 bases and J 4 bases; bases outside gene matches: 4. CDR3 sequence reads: CASSPPGQDNEKLFF. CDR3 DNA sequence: TGTGCCAGCTCACCCCCGGGACAGGATAATGAAAAACTGTTTTTT. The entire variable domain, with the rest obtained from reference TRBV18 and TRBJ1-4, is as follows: NAGVMQNPRHLVRRRGQEARLRCSPMKGHSHVYWYRQLPEEGLKFMVYLQKENIIDESGMPKERFSAEFPKEGPSILRIQQVVRGDSAAYFCASSPPGQDNEKLFFGSGTQLSVL.

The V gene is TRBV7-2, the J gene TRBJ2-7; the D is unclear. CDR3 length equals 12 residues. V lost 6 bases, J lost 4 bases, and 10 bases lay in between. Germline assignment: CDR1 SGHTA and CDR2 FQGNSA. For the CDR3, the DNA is TGTGCCAGCAGTTCCGGGCTTTACGAGCAGTACTTC. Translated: CASSSGLYEQYF.

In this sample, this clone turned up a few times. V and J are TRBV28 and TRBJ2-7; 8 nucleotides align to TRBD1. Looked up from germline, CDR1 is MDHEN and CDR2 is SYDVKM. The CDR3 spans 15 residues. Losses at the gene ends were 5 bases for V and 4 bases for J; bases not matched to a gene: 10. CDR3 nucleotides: TGTGCCAGCAGTCCTCCTTCAGGGGGCTTTTACGAGCAGTACTTC. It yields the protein CASSPPSGGFYEQYF. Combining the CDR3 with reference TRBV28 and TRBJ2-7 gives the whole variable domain DVKVTQSSRYLVKRTGEKVFLECVQDMDHENMFWYRQDPGLGLRLIYFSYDVKMKEKGDIPEGYSVSREKKERFSLILESASTNQTSMYLCASSPPSGGFYEQYFGPGTRLTVT.

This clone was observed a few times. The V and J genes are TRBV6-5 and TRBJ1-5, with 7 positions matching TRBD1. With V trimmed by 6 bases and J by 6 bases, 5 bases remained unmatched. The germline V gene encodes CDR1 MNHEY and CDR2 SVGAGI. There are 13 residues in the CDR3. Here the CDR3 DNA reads TGTGCCAGCAGAGGGACAGTCCTTCAGCCCCAGCATTTT. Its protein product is CASRGTVLQPQHF.

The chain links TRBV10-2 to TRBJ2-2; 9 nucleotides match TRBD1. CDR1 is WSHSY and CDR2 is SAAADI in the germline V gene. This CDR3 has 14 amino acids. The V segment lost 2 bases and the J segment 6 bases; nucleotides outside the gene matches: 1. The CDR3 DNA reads TGCGCCAGCAGTGAGGACAGGGGGGCCGGGGAGCTGTTTTTT. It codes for CASSEDRGAGELFF.

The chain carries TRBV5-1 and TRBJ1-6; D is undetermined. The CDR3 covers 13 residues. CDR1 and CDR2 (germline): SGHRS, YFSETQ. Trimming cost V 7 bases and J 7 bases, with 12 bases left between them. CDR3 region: CASGEGPNSPLHF. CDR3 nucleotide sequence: TGCGCCAGCGGAGAGGGCCCCAATTCACCCCTCCACTTT.

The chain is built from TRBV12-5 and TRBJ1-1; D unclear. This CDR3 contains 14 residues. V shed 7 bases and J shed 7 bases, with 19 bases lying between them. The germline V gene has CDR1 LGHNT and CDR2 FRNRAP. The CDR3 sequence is CASVPDGRGGEAFF. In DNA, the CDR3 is TGTGCTAGTGTCCCCGACGGGCGGGGAGGTGAAGCTTTCTTT.

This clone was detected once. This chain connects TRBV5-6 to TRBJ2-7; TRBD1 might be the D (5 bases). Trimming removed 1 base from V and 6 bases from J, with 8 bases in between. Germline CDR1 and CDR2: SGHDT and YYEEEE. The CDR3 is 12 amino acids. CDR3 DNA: TGTGCCAGCAGCTTGACAGGCCCCGAGCAGTACTTC. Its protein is CASSLTGPEQYF.

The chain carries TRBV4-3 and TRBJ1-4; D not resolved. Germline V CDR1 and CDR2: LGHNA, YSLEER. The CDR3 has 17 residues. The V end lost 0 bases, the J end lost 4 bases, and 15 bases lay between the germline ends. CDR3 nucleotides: TGCGCCAGCAGCCAAGATCCAACTGTGACCTATAATGAAAAACTGTTTTTT. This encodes CASSQDPTVTYNEKLFF.

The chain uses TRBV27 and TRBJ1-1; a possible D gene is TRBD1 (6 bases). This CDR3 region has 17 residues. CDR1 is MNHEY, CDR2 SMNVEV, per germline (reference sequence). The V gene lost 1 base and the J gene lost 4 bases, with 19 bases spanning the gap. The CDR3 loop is CASSLYPPGVGGTEAFF. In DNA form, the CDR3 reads TGTGCCAGCAGTTTATACCCGCCAGGGGTCGGGGGCACTGAAGCTTTCTTT.

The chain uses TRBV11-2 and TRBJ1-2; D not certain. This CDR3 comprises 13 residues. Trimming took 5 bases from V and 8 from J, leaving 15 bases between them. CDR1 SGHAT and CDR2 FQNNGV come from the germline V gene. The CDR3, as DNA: TGTGCCAGCAGCCTCTGGACCGAGGGAGGCTACACCTTC. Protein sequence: CASSLWTEGGYTF.

For the CDR3, the DNA is TGTGCCAGCCTCGGGGACAGGAGGACCGGGGAGCTGTTTTTT. This encodes CASLGDRRTGELFF. This rearrangement joins TRBV11-2 to TRBJ2-2; 8 bases are a match to TRBD1. J was trimmed by 5 bases and V by 8 bases; bases with no gene match: 7. The CDR3 totals 14 residues. The germline V gene encodes CDR1 SGHAT and CDR2 FQNNGV.

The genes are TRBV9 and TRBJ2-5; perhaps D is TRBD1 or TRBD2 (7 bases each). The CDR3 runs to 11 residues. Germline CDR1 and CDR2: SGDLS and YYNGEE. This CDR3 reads CARGREETQYF. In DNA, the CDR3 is TGTGCTAGGGGGCGGGAGGAGACCCAGTACTTC.

The CDR3 DNA reads TGTGCCAGCAGAACTCCGGACAGGTCCCACAGTGAAAAACTGTTTTTT. Its translation: CASRTPDRSHSEKLFF. The chain links TRBV28 to TRBJ1-4, with 7 positions matching TRBD1. The CDR3 extends over 16 amino acids. Trimming cost V 6 bases and J 7 bases; bases outside gene matches: 14. CDR1 and CDR2 (germline): MDHEN, SYDVKM.